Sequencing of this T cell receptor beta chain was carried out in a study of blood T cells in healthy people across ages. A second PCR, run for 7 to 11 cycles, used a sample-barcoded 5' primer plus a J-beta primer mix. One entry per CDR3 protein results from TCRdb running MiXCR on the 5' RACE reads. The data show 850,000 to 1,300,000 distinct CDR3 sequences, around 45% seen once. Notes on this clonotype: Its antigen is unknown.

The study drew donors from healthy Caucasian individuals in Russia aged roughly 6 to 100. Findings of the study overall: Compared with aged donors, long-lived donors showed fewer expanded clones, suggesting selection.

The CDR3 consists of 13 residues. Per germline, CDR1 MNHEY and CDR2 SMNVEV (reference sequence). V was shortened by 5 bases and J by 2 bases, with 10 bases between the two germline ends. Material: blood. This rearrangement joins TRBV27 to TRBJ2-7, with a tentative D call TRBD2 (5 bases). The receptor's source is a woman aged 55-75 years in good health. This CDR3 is CASSLTRAYEQYF. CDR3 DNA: TGTGCCAGCAGTCTCACGCGGGCCTACGAGCAGTACTTC.